A selection of T cell receptor beta chains follows, all from one sample in a study of spatial heterogeneity in lung cancer. TCRdb ran MiXCR on the 5' RACE reads and lists one entry per CDR3 protein. The sample lists about 18,000 distinct CDR3 sequences, about 10% occurring once. Sequenced material: PBMCs, taken at follow-up. Source of these receptors: a male donor with early-stage non-small cell lung cancer. The CDR3 runs from the conserved cysteine through the conserved F or W. The order of the fields is J gene, clone size, V gene, D gene, CDR3 protein, CDR3 DNA. A D gene is named only where the DNA matches it firmly. For some rows the clone size is stated as once, few or many, or as a class when expanded; others skip it.

j_gene: TRBJ2-1
abundance: .
v_gene: TRBV10-3
d_gene: .
CDR3aa: CAISESNGPGNEQFF
CDR3nt: TGTGCCATCAGTGAGTCGAATGGACCTGGCAATGAGCAGTTCTTC

j_gene: TRBJ1-2
abundance: medium-sized
v_gene: TRBV4-3
d_gene: TRBD1
CDR3aa: CASSQDYSGGAVHYTF
CDR3nt: TGCGCCAGCAGCCAAGACTACTCAGGGGGCGCGGTTCACTACACCTTC

j_gene: TRBJ2-3
abundance: few
v_gene: TRBV29-1
d_gene: .
CDR3aa: CSAPGGQGVAVSTDTQYF
CDR3nt: TGCAGCGCCCCGGGGGGCCAGGGGGTAGCGGTTAGCACAGATACGCAGTATTTT

j_gene: TRBJ2-1
abundance: many
v_gene: TRBV5-5
d_gene: TRBD2
CDR3aa: CASSLVSGSANEQFF
CDR3nt: TGTGCCAGCAGCTTGGTTAGCGGGAGTGCCAATGAGCAGTTCTTC

j_gene: TRBJ1-1
abundance: .
v_gene: TRBV12-3/TRBV12-4
d_gene: .
CDR3aa: CASTGWGAYEAFF
CDR3nt: TGTGCCAGCACTGGGTGGGGGGCATATGAAGCTTTCTTT

j_gene: TRBJ2-3
abundance: many
v_gene: TRBV6-6
d_gene: .
CDR3aa: CASNLQTGLDTQYF
CDR3nt: TGTGCCAGCAACTTACAGACAGGCTTAGATACGCAGTATTTT

j_gene: TRBJ1-1
abundance: few
v_gene: TRBV6-5
d_gene: .
CDR3aa: CASSSNTEAFF
CDR3nt: TGTGCCAGCAGTTCTAACACTGAAGCTTTCTTT

j_gene: TRBJ2-7
abundance: many
v_gene: TRBV7-9
d_gene: TRBD1
CDR3aa: CASSPVRQGVHEQYF
CDR3nt: TGTGCCAGCAGCCCGGTTAGACAGGGGGTCCACGAGCAGTACTTC

j_gene: TRBJ2-3
abundance: few
v_gene: TRBV29-1
d_gene: TRBD2
CDR3aa: CSGGLAGGADTQYF
CDR3nt: TGCAGCGGTGGACTAGCGGGGGGAGCCGATACGCAGTATTTT

j_gene: TRBJ2-7
abundance: few
v_gene: TRBV19
d_gene: .
CDR3aa: CASSKTIWPYEQYF
CDR3nt: TGTGCCAGTAGTAAAACAATCTGGCCCTACGAGCAGTACTTC

j_gene: TRBJ2-1
abundance: .
v_gene: TRBV30
d_gene: TRBD1
CDR3aa: CAWSVGGAGPLLDEQFF
CDR3nt: TGTGCCTGGAGTGTAGGGGGCGCAGGACCCCTCTTGGATGAGCAGTTCTTC

j_gene: TRBJ2-7
abundance: few
v_gene: TRBV7-2
d_gene: .
CDR3aa: CASSPTTWTNYEQYF
CDR3nt: TGTGCCAGCAGCCCAACGACCTGGACCAACTACGAGCAGTACTTC

j_gene: TRBJ2-2
abundance: .
v_gene: TRBV7-6
d_gene: TRBD1
CDR3aa: CASSSGQGRTGELFF
CDR3nt: TGTGCCAGCAGCTCCGGACAGGGAAGGACCGGGGAGCTGTTTTTT

j_gene: TRBJ2-5
abundance: few
v_gene: TRBV12-3/TRBV12-4
d_gene: TRBD1
CDR3aa: CASSNWGQGFETQYF
CDR3nt: TGTGCCAGCAGTAACTGGGGACAGGGGTTCGAGACCCAGTACTTC

j_gene: TRBJ2-1
abundance: many
v_gene: TRBV10-3
d_gene: .
CDR3aa: CAIMRPGTSYNEQFF
CDR3nt: TGTGCCATCATGAGGCCAGGGACCTCCTACAATGAGCAGTTCTTC

j_gene: TRBJ2-3
abundance: .
v_gene: TRBV12-3/TRBV12-4
d_gene: .
CDR3aa: CASSTLADTQYF
CDR3nt: TGTGCCAGCAGTACCCTAGCAGATACGCAGTATTTT

j_gene: TRBJ2-7
abundance: many
v_gene: TRBV20-1
d_gene: TRBD2
CDR3aa: CSARDLGLDQGEQYF
CDR3nt: TGCAGTGCTAGAGATCTCGGACTAGACCAGGGCGAGCAGTACTTC

j_gene: TRBJ2-7
abundance: few
v_gene: TRBV28
d_gene: TRBD1
CDR3aa: CASRVQGPLSYEQYF
CDR3nt: TGTGCCAGCAGGGTACAGGGGCCCCTCTCCTACGAGCAGTACTTC

j_gene: TRBJ2-7
abundance: .
v_gene: TRBV20-1
d_gene: .
CDR3aa: CSARGSRDPYEQYF
CDR3nt: TGCAGTGCTAGAGGGAGCAGGGACCCCTACGAGCAGTACTTC

j_gene: TRBJ2-5
abundance: few
v_gene: TRBV5-8
d_gene: TRBD1
CDR3aa: CASSTSSGTGGEETQYF
CDR3nt: TGTGCCAGCAGCACTTCATCCGGGACAGGGGGCGAGGAGACCCAGTACTTC

j_gene: TRBJ2-7
abundance: many
v_gene: TRBV4-1
d_gene: .
CDR3aa: CASSPREGAGATYEQYF
CDR3nt: TGCGCCAGCAGCCCCCGAGAAGGGGCCGGGGCTACCTACGAGCAGTACTTC

j_gene: TRBJ2-3
abundance: many
v_gene: TRBV12-3/TRBV12-4
d_gene: .
CDR3aa: CASSFQFWGTRGTQYF
CDR3nt: TGTGCCAGCAGTTTCCAGTTTTGGGGCACTCGGGGCACGCAGTATTTT

j_gene: TRBJ1-2
abundance: .
v_gene: TRBV27
d_gene: .
CDR3aa: CASSLSGVVLYGYTF
CDR3nt: TGTGCCAGCAGTTTATCCGGGGTGGTGCTTTATGGCTACACCTTC

j_gene: TRBJ2-7
abundance: many
v_gene: TRBV12-3/TRBV12-4
d_gene: .
CDR3aa: CASSSAGRYEQYF
CDR3nt: TGTGCCAGCAGTTCGGCGGGGAGGTACGAGCAGTACTTC

j_gene: TRBJ2-5
abundance: .
v_gene: TRBV4-3
d_gene: TRBD2
CDR3aa: CASSQDLGTSGGAEETQYF
CDR3nt: TGCGCCAGCAGCCAGGATCTCGGGACTAGCGGGGGGGCCGAAGAGACCCAGTACTTC

j_gene: TRBJ2-1
abundance: .
v_gene: TRBV3-1
d_gene: .
CDR3aa: CASSQRYNEQFF
CDR3nt: TGTGCCAGCAGCCAACGTTACAATGAGCAGTTCTTC

j_gene: TRBJ2-7
abundance: few
v_gene: TRBV6-1
d_gene: .
CDR3aa: CASSARTVYEQYF
CDR3nt: TGTGCCAGCAGTGCAAGGACAGTCTACGAGCAGTACTTC

j_gene: TRBJ2-1
abundance: many
v_gene: TRBV29-1
d_gene: .
CDR3aa: CSVDGKSTYNEQFF
CDR3nt: TGCAGCGTTGATGGCAAGAGCACCTACAATGAGCAGTTCTTC

j_gene: TRBJ2-5
abundance: many
v_gene: TRBV7-2
d_gene: TRBD2
CDR3aa: CASSRQRDGQETQYF
CDR3nt: TGTGCCAGCAGCCGTCAGCGGGACGGCCAAGAGACCCAGTACTTC

j_gene: TRBJ2-3
abundance: medium-sized
v_gene: TRBV11-2
d_gene: .
CDR3aa: CASSSWRDTQYF
CDR3nt: TGTGCCAGCAGCTCCTGGCGAGATACGCAGTATTTT

j_gene: TRBJ1-1
abundance: many
v_gene: TRBV6-5
d_gene: .
CDR3aa: CASRTGWNTEAFF
CDR3nt: TGTGCCAGCAGAACAGGGTGGAACACTGAAGCTTTCTTT

j_gene: TRBJ2-3
abundance: many
v_gene: TRBV20-1
d_gene: TRBD2
CDR3aa: CSAHSGGAGTQYF
CDR3nt: TGCAGTGCTCATAGCGGGGGGGCAGGGACGCAGTATTTT

j_gene: TRBJ2-7
abundance: .
v_gene: TRBV10-3
d_gene: .
CDR3aa: CAIKLDSPSEQYF
CDR3nt: TGTGCCATTAAATTGGATAGTCCGTCCGAGCAGTACTTC

j_gene: TRBJ2-7
abundance: many
v_gene: TRBV20-1
d_gene: .
CDR3aa: CSARDRARGTYEQYF
CDR3nt: TGCAGTGCTAGAGATCGGGCCCGAGGGACCTACGAGCAGTACTTC

j_gene: TRBJ2-7
abundance: .
v_gene: TRBV5-1
d_gene: .
CDR3aa: CASSTDGTPYEQYF
CDR3nt: TGCGCCAGCAGCACTGACGGAACCCCCTACGAGCAGTACTTC